The 22 T cell receptor beta chains reported below all come from one sample, sequenced in a study of memory CD4+ T cells and cytomegalovirus serostatus. The assay was immunoSEQ multiplex PCR, and TCRdb's table has in-frame clones only and misses some. The sample lists 40,000 to 55,000 clones; around 80% were seen once. Single viable CD3+CD4+CD8-CD45RO+ cells were sorted as the memory CD4+ T cells. The sequenced sample was memory CD4+ T cells from blood. The receptor set was obtained from an adult in good health and CMV-seropositive.

The rearrangement joins TRBV10-2 to TRBJ2-1; 9 nucleotides match TRBD2. V dropped 2 bases and J dropped 7; count of bases not matched to a gene: 9. Germline lookup yields CDR1 WSHSY and CDR2 SAAADI. CDR3 length: 16 amino acids. The CDR3 loop is CASSEPGSGGRNEQFF. CDR3 DNA sequence: TGCGCCAGCAGTGAGCCAGGGAGCGGGGGGCGGAATGAGCAGTTCTTC.

This sequence joins TRBV9 and TRBJ1-1; 8 bases are shared with TRBD1. The CDR3 length is 17 residues. V dropped 0 bases and J dropped 1; count of bases not matched to a gene: 8. CDR1 and CDR2 from the germline V gene are SGDLS and YYNGEE. The CDR3 spells CASSVALTGAGNTEAFF. In DNA form, the CDR3 reads TGTGCCAGCAGCGTAGCGTTGACAGGGGCTGGGAACACTGAAGCTTTCTTT.

The genes are TRBV30 and TRBJ2-2; D not resolved. The ends were cut back, 0 bases at V and 6 bases at J, with 8 bases in the middle. In germline, CDR1 is GTSNPN, CDR2 SVGIG (reference sequence). This CDR3 is 13 amino acids long. CDR3 amino acids: CAWSVRAAGELFF. CDR3 sequence (DNA): TGTGCCTGGAGTGTACGGGCGGCCGGGGAGCTGTTTTTT.

The J gene is TRBJ2-7, the V gene TRBV20-1; D is unclear. The germline gives CDR1 DFQATT, CDR2 SNEGSKA (reference sequence). Trimming took 3 bases from V and 0 from J, leaving 3 bases between them. The CDR3 runs 11 residues. The CDR3 DNA sequence: TGCAGTGCTAGCTCCTCCTACGAGCAGTACTTC. Encoded protein: CSASSSYEQYF.

This clone was seen once. This chain links TRBV5-1 with TRBJ2-3; D is possibly TRBD2 (5 bases). The germline V gene has CDR1 SGHRS and CDR2 YFSETQ. CDR3 length equals 15 residues. Trimming shortened V by 2 bases and J by 1 base, and 11 bases separated the two germline ends. The CDR3 bases are TGCGCCAGCAGCTTACTAGAAGGTCGCACAGATACGCAGTATTTT. It yields the protein CASSLLEGRTDTQYF.

The V call is TRBV25-1, the J call TRBJ2-1; unclear D gene. Germline V gene sequence: CDR1 MGHDK, CDR2 SYGVNS. The CDR3 extends over 15 amino acids. The ends were cut back, 1 base at V and 4 bases at J, with 11 bases in the middle. CDR3 in amino acids: CASSESVGLYNEQFF. DNA for the CDR3: TGTGCCAGCAGTGAATCGGTCGGTTTATACAATGAGCAGTTCTTC. The full variable domain, completed using reference TRBV25-1 and TRBJ2-1, is EADIYQTPRYLVIGTGKKITLECSQTMGHDKMYWYQQDPGMELHLIHYSYGVNSTEKGDLSSESTVSRIRTEHFPLTLESARPSHTSQYLCASSESVGLYNEQFFGPGTRLTVL.

The V gene is TRBV7-2, the J gene TRBJ1-6; possibly TRBD1 for D (5 bases). This CDR3 has 14 residues. Deletions cut 2 bases from V and 7 bases from J, with 9 bases between. Germline CDR1 and CDR2: SGHTA and FQGNSA. The CDR3 is CASSLIWGNSPLHF. The DNA of the CDR3 is TGTGCCAGCAGCTTAATATGGGGGAATTCACCCCTCCACTTT. Full variable domain (missing parts from reference TRBV7-2 and TRBJ1-6): GAGVSQSPSNKVTEKGKDVELRCDPISGHTALYWYRQSLGQGLEFLIYFQGNSAPDKSGLPSDRFSAERTGGSVSTLTIQRTQQEDSAVYLCASSLIWGNSPLHFGNGTRLTVT.

This sequence joins TRBV7-2 and TRBJ1-1; D is possibly TRBD1 (5 bases). The V end was cut by 3 bases, the J end by 1 base, with 12 bases between. CDR3 length: 15 amino acids. CDR1 is SGHTA, CDR2 FQGNSA, per germline. The CDR3 DNA reads TGTGCCAGCAGCTTGGGGGTAATGGGGAACACTGAAGCTTTCTTT. As protein: CASSLGVMGNTEAFF.

This chain uses TRBV7-2 with TRBJ2-7; 9 nucleotides align to TRBD1. The CDR3 loop spans 14 amino acids. Per germline, CDR1 SGHTA and CDR2 FQGNSA. The junction had 4 bases not matched to a gene; V was cut back by 4 bases and J by 3 bases. The CDR3 protein is CASSSVTGGYEQYF. For the CDR3, the DNA is TGTGCCAGCAGCTCAGTGACAGGGGGCTACGAGCAGTACTTC.

This clone was detected only once. CDR3 sequence (DNA): TGTGCCAGCAGCTCCGGGACAGGGACAGCTCGACAGTACTTC. Its protein product is CASSSGTGTARQYF. This sequence joins TRBV7-9 and TRBJ2-7; 9 bases are a match to TRBD1. J lost 10 bases, V lost 4 bases, and 11 bases had no gene match. Germline values: CDR1 SEHNR, CDR2 FQNEAQ (reference sequence). This CDR3 is 14 amino acids long.

This clone was detected only once. The genes are TRBV4-2 and TRBJ2-1; 7 nucleotides agree with TRBD1. V shed 4 bases, J shed 10 bases, and the junction held 7 bases outside the gene matches. This CDR3 has 13 amino acids. CDR1 is LGHNA and CDR2 is YNFKEQ in the germline V gene. The CDR3 spells CASSPATGREQFF. In DNA, the CDR3 is TGTGCCAGCAGCCCCGCGACAGGGCGGGAGCAGTTCTTC.

V is TRBV2 and J is TRBJ2-7; D is unresolved. CDR3 size: 13 residues. Germline V gene data show CDR1 as SNHLY and CDR2 as FYNNEI. Deletions cut 2 bases from V and 2 bases from J, with 7 bases between. The CDR3 DNA reads TGTGCCAGCAGTGAACCTTTCACCTACGAGCAGTACTTC. Its protein product is CASSEPFTYEQYF.

The J gene is TRBJ1-5, the V gene TRBV28; weak D call: TRBD1 (6 bases). Germline lookup yields CDR1 MDHEN and CDR2 SYDVKM. This CDR3 has 17 amino acids. With 5 bases removed from V and 0 bases from J, the gap between germline ends came to 17 bases. CDR3: CASSPGTTPYSNQPQHF. In DNA form, the CDR3 reads TGTGCCAGCAGTCCCGGGACAACTCCTTATAGCAATCAGCCCCAGCATTTT.

J is TRBJ1-4 and V is TRBV7-9; tentative D call: TRBD1 (6 bases). Germline assignment: CDR1 SEHNR and CDR2 FQNEAQ (reference sequence). This CDR3 has 16 amino acids. Trimming pared 4 bases from V and 5 bases from J, leaving 17 bases between. The CDR3 spells CASSSPVGTLNEKLFF. For the CDR3, the DNA is TGTGCCAGCAGCTCTCCCGTGGGGACACTAAATGAAAAACTGTTTTTT.

The chain links TRBV9 to TRBJ2-2; 9 bases agree with TRBD2. CDR3 length equals 15 residues. Germline values: CDR1 SGDLS, CDR2 YYNGEE. V shed 3 bases and J 4 bases; nucleotides not matched to a gene: 4. The CDR3 loop is CASSETSGFTGELFF. CDR3 DNA: TGTGCCAGCAGCGAGACTAGCGGATTCACCGGGGAGCTGTTTTTT.

The genes are TRBV27 and TRBJ1-1, with D possibly being TRBD1 (6 bases). The germline V gene encodes CDR1 MNHEY and CDR2 SMNVEV (reference sequence). V lost 4 bases to trimming and J lost 0 bases, with 21 bases between them. The CDR3 covers 18 residues. The CDR3 nucleotides read TGTGCCAGCAGTTCCCTGGTCGGGGGCTCGGCTATGAACACTGAAGCTTTCTTT. It is translated as CASSSLVGGSAMNTEAFF.

The genes are TRBV29-1 and TRBJ1-1, with D perhaps TRBD1 (6 bases). Trimming took 4 bases from V and 1 from J, leaving 16 bases between them. CDR1 SQVTM and CDR2 ANQGSEA come from the germline V gene. The CDR3 sequence is 15 residues long. The DNA of the CDR3 is TGCAGCGTTGCCCAGGGGTTAGGTGGGAACACTGAAGCTTTCTTT. This encodes CSVAQGLGGNTEAFF.

This clone was counted a few times. The J gene is TRBJ2-5, the V gene TRBV5-4, with 15 bases matching TRBD2. From germline, CDR1 is SGHNT and CDR2 YYREEE (reference sequence). The CDR3 sequence is 15 residues long. The V and J ends lost 7 bases and 3 bases, in that order; junction bases with no gene match: 4. Here the CDR3 DNA reads TGTGCCAGCGGACGGACTAGCGGGAGGGAAGAGACCCAGTACTTC. This translates into CASGRTSGREETQYF.

Here the CDR3 DNA reads TGCGCCAGCAGCCAAGACCGGACAGGGACCGGGGAGCTGTTTTTT. This sequence encodes CASSQDRTGTGELFF. The rearrangement links TRBV4-1 to TRBJ2-2; 8 bases fit TRBD1. This CDR3 comprises 15 residues. With 0 bases clipped from V and 5 bases from J, the junction kept 2 bases outside the gene matches. The V gene's germline CDR1 is MGHRA and CDR2 YSYEKL.

This clone was seen only once. This sequence joins TRBV9 and TRBJ1-6; the D is unclear. V shed 0 bases and J shed 5 bases, with 9 bases lying between them. This CDR3 spans 15 amino acids. Germline V gene data show CDR1 as SGDLS and CDR2 as YYNGEE. CDR3 region: CASSVGRLNNSPLHF. In DNA form, the CDR3 reads TGTGCCAGCAGCGTAGGGCGGTTAAATAATTCACCCCTCCACTTT.

The CDR3 protein is CASSVGQGRGEKLFF. CDR3 coding DNA: TGTGCCAGCAGCGTAGGTCAGGGGAGAGGAGAAAAACTGTTTTTT. The genes are TRBV9 and TRBJ1-4; TRBD1 is a possible D gene (6 bases). The germline V and J ends were trimmed by 0 bases and 8 bases, with 14 bases remaining between them. CDR3 length equals 15 residues. Germline CDR1 SGDLS, CDR2 YYNGEE.

The chain is built from TRBV7-8 and TRBJ2-3; 7 bases align to TRBD2. The germline CDR1 and CDR2 sequences are SGHVS and FQNEAQ. Germline trimming cut 1 base from V and 2 bases from J; bases unmatched to any gene: 6. This CDR3 is built from 16 residues. CDR3 region: CASSLVGGGVTDTQYF. CDR3 DNA sequence: TGTGCCAGCAGCTTAGTGGGGGGAGGGGTCACAGATACGCAGTATTTT.